The 14 T cell receptor beta chains listed next were all sequenced from one sample in a study of TET2 disruption in CD19-targeted CAR T cells. No antigen has been identified for these receptors. The treatment: autologous CTL019 cells: CD19 CAR with 4-1BB and CD3 zeta domains. TCRdb's table, derived via immunoSEQ multiplex PCR, lists solely in-frame clones and lacks some. This listing includes around 27,000 clones. Sequencing used CD8- CAR+ T cells sorted from cultured blood T cells, obtained for CD19 CAR T cell therapy. Documented subset: CD8-negative CAR-positive T cells from the infusion product. The receptors stem from a man aged 70-80 years with chronic lymphocytic leukemia.

About this clone itself: The missing CDR3 end, 3 residues past where the read stops, is filled in from the germline J gene. The rearrangement joins TRBV19 to TRBJ2-4; 10 bases fit TRBD1. The CDR3 runs 14 residues. In germline, CDR1 is LNHDA, CDR2 SQIVND (reference sequence). CDR3 bases read: TGTGCCAGTAGTACGGGACAGGGGAAGCAGCCT. This gives the protein CASSTGQGKQP. The complete CDR3 reads CASSTGQGKQPQYF.

Notes on this clone: The CDR3 is cut off 3 residues early in the read; its end comes from the germline J gene. This sequence joins TRBV20-1 and TRBJ1-2; 10 bases agree with TRBD1. Germline V lookup: CDR1 DFQATT, CDR2 SNEGSKA (reference sequence). Trimming cost V 5 bases and J 7 bases; bases outside gene matches: 7. This CDR3 has 13 residues. The sequenced part of the CDR3 DNA is TGCAGTGCTCCGGGACAGGGGATGCCTGGC. This sequence encodes CSAPGQGMPG. The full CDR3 sequence reads CSAPGQGMPGYTF.

Turning to this clone: The CDR3 extends 3 residues past the end of the read, so its final part is completed from the germline J gene. V and J are TRBV19 and TRBJ2-3, with 13 bases fitting TRBD2. V lost 9 bases to trimming and J lost 4 bases; unmatched junction nucleotides: 7. Germline V lookup: CDR1 LNHDA, CDR2 SQIVND (reference sequence). The CDR3 is made up of 15 amino acids. CDR3: CASQPGLAGSDTQYF. The DNA read from the CDR3 is TGTGCCAGCCAGCCGGGACTAGCGGGGTCAGATACG.

About this clone: The read ends 3 residues shy of where the CDR3 ends; the end is completed using the germline J gene. J is TRBJ1-3 and V is TRBV10-3; D unresolved. CDR3 length: 13 residues. Looked up from germline, CDR1 is ENHRY and CDR2 is SYGVKD. Trimming shortened V by 10 bases and J by 0 bases, and 10 bases separated the two germline ends. The DNA read from the CDR3 is TGTGCCACCCTCCACAACTCTGGAAACACC. Its translation is CATLHNSGNT. The full CDR3 reads CATLHNSGNTIYF.

As for this clone: The read halts 3 residues ahead of the CDR3 end, with the missing end drawn from the germline J gene. V and J are TRBV7-9 and TRBJ2-4, with 7 bases fitting TRBD1. In germline, CDR1 is SEHNR, CDR2 FQNEAQ (reference sequence). This CDR3 is built from 14 residues. Partial CDR3 DNA: TGTGCCAGCAGCTTGGGGACAGTGACGGTTGGT. Translation: CASSLGTVTVG. The CDR3 in full is CASSLGTVTVGQYF. The full variable domain, rest sourced from reference TRBV7-9 and TRBJ2-4, is DTGVSQNPRHKITKRGQNVTFRCDPISEHNRLYWYRQTLGQGPEFLTYFQNEAQLEKSRLLSDRFSAERPKGSFSTLEIQRTEQGDSAMYLCASSLGTVTVGQYFGAGTRLSVL.

Note on this clone: The read stops 3 residues short of the end of the CDR3; the missing end is completed from the germline J gene. J is TRBJ1-4 and V is TRBV27, with 11 positions matching TRBD1. The junction had 5 bases not matched to a gene; V was cut back by 4 bases and J by 7 bases. Germline CDR1 reads MNHEY; CDR2 reads SMNVEV (reference sequence). CDR3 size: 15 residues. The CDR3 DNA, read in part, is TGTGCCAGCAGTTCCCCCGGGACAGGGGGTGAAAAA. It encodes CASSSPGTGGEK. The entire CDR3 reads CASSSPGTGGEKLFF.

Of note for this clone: The read terminates 3 residues before the CDR3 end, so the remaining end is supplied by the germline J gene. This specimen includes other DNA sequences encoding the same CDR3. The V and J genes are TRBV19 and TRBJ2-7; 11 nucleotides match TRBD1. CDR3 size: 15 residues. Unmatched junction bases numbered 3, after V lost 5 bases and J lost 0 bases. The germline V gene encodes CDR1 LNHDA and CDR2 SQIVND (reference sequence). Partial CDR3 DNA: TGTGCCAGTAGTCCCGGGACAGGGGGCTCCTACGAG. This translates into CASSPGTGGSYE. The entire CDR3 protein is CASSPGTGGSYEQYF.

A remark on this clone: The read gets to within 3 residues of the CDR3 end, and the germline J gene fills in the rest. The chain recombines TRBV2 with TRBJ1-2; maybe TRBD1 (5 bases). V was shortened by 7 bases and J by 7 bases, with 10 bases between the two germline ends. Germline CDR1 reads SNHLY; CDR2 reads FYNNEI. The CDR3 extends over 11 amino acids. The CDR3 spells CASKRGVGYTF. CDR3 DNA, as far as it was read: TGTGCCAGCAAGAGGGGTGTTGGC.

A word on this clone: The CDR3 extends 3 residues past the end of the read, so its final part is completed from the germline J gene. The chain recombines TRBV19 with TRBJ1-6; perhaps TRBD1 as D (6 bases). Trimming removed 10 bases from V and 10 bases from J, with 17 bases in between. The CDR3 runs to 13 residues. From germline, CDR1 is LNHDA and CDR2 SQIVND (reference sequence). The CDR3 protein is CATKGGGDSPLHF. CDR3 DNA, as far as it was read: TGTGCCACCAAAGGGGGAGGGGACTCACCC.

A note on this clone: The read falls 3 residues short of the CDR3 end, and the missing part is taken from the germline J gene. This rearrangement joins TRBV7-2 to TRBJ2-1, with a possible D match to TRBD2 (7 bases). Trimming cost V 4 bases and J 5 bases, with 15 bases left between them. The CDR3 spans 15 residues. Looked up from germline, CDR1 is SGHTA and CDR2 is FQGNSA. The CDR3 is CASSYLGGANNEQFF. Partial CDR3 DNA: TGTGCCAGCAGCTATTTGGGGGGGGCGAACAATGAG. Full variable domain (rest looked up from reference TRBV7-2 and TRBJ2-1): GAGVSQSPSNKVTEKGKDVELRCDPISGHTALYWYRQSLGQGLEFLIYFQGNSAPDKSGLPSDRFSAERTGGSVSTLTIQRTQQEDSAVYLCASSYLGGANNEQFFGPGTRLTVL.

Details on this clone: Germline is not matched at one junction end, which may reflect a read error. The read stops 3 residues short of the end of the CDR3; the missing end is completed from the germline J gene. Other DNA sequences within the sample encode an identical CDR3. The chain couples TRBV5-4 to TRBJ1-3; 8 bases are a match to TRBD1. The CDR3 has 15 residues. CDR1 and CDR2 (germline): SGHNT, YYREEE (reference sequence). The CDR3 here is CASSSQGAVGNTIYF. CDR3 bases read: TGTGCCAGCAGCTCCCAGGGGGCCGTAGGAAACACT.

Of note for this clone: The read gets to within 3 residues of the CDR3 end, and the germline J gene fills in the rest. This chain connects TRBV7-8 to TRBJ2-5; the D gene is possibly TRBD1 (6 bases). CDR3 length: 13 amino acids. V lost 5 bases and J 2 bases, leaving 9 bases between the germline ends. Germline V CDR1 and CDR2: SGHVS, FQNEAQ. The CDR3 reads CASSQGQQETQYF. The part of the CDR3 DNA that was read is TGTGCCAGCAGCCAGGGACAACAAGAGACC.

Concerning this clone itself: Read data end 3 residues before the CDR3 end; the end is taken from the germline J gene. The chain joins TRBV7-3 to TRBJ2-4, with TRBD1 as a possible D gene (7 bases). Germline V gene lookup returns CDR1 SGHTA and CDR2 FQGTGA. CDR3 length: 13 residues. The CDR3 DNA, read in part, is TGTGCCAGCAGCCAGGGGGGACATTATGGT. This translates into CASSQGGHYG. The full CDR3 protein is CASSQGGHYGQYF.

As to this clone: The read terminates 3 residues before the CDR3 end, so the remaining end is supplied by the germline J gene. The chain is built from TRBV7-3 and TRBJ2-2; 8 bases match TRBD1. The CDR3 covers 14 residues. Germline V gene sequence: CDR1 SGHTA, CDR2 FQGTGA. Trimming removed 5 bases from V and 7 bases from J; junction bases left unmatched: 6. The sequenced CDR3 bases are TGTGCCAGCAGCGACACAGGGGGAGTCGGGGAG. Amino acids: CASSDTGGVGE. The CDR3 as a whole reads CASSDTGGVGELFF. Full variable domain (missing parts from reference TRBV7-3 and TRBJ2-2): GAGVSQTPSNKVTEKGKYVELRCDPISGHTALYWYRQSLGQGPEFLIYFQGTGAADDSGLPNDRFFAVRPEGSVSTLKIQRTERGDSAVYLCASSDTGGVGELFFGEGSRLTVL.